The 32 T cell receptor beta chains below come from one sample, sequenced in a study of T cells in Graves' hyperthyroidism and ophthalmopathy (dated 2019 in TCRdb). Library preparation was by multiplex PCR. Sequencing used an Illumina HiSeq 2000. Amplification of TCR beta CDR3 regions was carried out from RNA transcripts. A first-round RT-PCR of the TCR CDR3 used the HTBI primer set with the Qiagen OneStep RT-PCR kit. TCRdb passed the public sequencing reads through fastp at Q25 and MiXCR, retaining productive beta sequences. Every entry covers one CDR3 protein and lists the most common genes and DNA from its rows. The sample data list under 350,000 distinct CDR3 sequences, and around 15% of these were observed just once. Approximately 60% of the sample rests with the top ten. Sequencing input: blood. The source of these receptors is a woman aged 55 to 70 with Graves' ophthalmopathy.

This clonotype came up a few times. V gene TRBV29-1 combines with J gene TRBJ2-1, with 8 nucleotides matching TRBD2. The CDR3 contains 14 residues. Germline V gene data show CDR1 as SQVTM and CDR2 as ANQGSEA. Trimming took 3 bases from V and 4 from J; bases not matched to a gene: 5. This chain's CDR3 is CSVEVLAVYNEQFF. The CDR3 DNA is TGCAGCGTTGAGGTACTAGCGGTTTACAATGAGCAGTTCTTC.

This clonotype was seen at least ten times. V gene TRBV28 combines with J gene TRBJ1-5; D gene uncertain. Per germline, CDR1 MDHEN and CDR2 SYDVKM. The germline V and J ends were trimmed by 8 bases and 0 bases, with 11 bases remaining between them. This CDR3 contains 14 residues. The CDR3 protein is CASGGAYSNQPQHF. The CDR3, as DNA: TGTGCCAGCGGTGGAGCTTATAGCAATCAGCCCCAGCATTTT.

There are many counts of this clonotype. The chain links TRBV10-3 to TRBJ2-7, with D perhaps matching TRBD2 (5 bases). The V gene lost 4 bases and the J gene lost 5 bases, with 15 bases spanning the gap. The CDR3 runs 14 residues. Per germline, CDR1 ENHRY and CDR2 SYGVKD. The CDR3 loop is CAISGTSGINEQYF. CDR3 DNA sequence: TGTGCCATCAGTGGAACTAGTGGGATTAACGAGCAGTACTTC.

This clonotype was picked up many times. The chain combines TRBV27 with TRBJ1-1, with D uncertain. Germline assignment: CDR1 MNHEY and CDR2 SMNVEV (reference sequence). The CDR3 spans 15 residues. The V gene lost 5 bases and the J gene lost 4 bases, with 17 bases spanning the gap. The CDR3 reads CASSLLGGLGTEAFF. As DNA, the CDR3 is TGTGCCAGCAGTCTTCTTGGCGGGCTGGGCACTGAAGCTTTCTTT.

In regard to this clonotype: The conserved final phenylalanine or tryptophan is absent from the CDR3, which likely points to a read error. The chain joins TRBV6-2 or TRBV6-3 to TRBJ1-5; D may be TRBD1 (6 bases). Trimming took 6 bases from V and 0 from J, leaving 12 bases between them. This CDR3 contains 15 residues. Germline values: CDR1 MNHEY, CDR2 SVGEGT. The CDR3 here is CASRQGQFSNQPQHL. Written as DNA, the CDR3 is TGTGCCAGCAGACAAGGACAGTTTAGCAATCAGCCCCAGCATCTT.

This clonotype appeared many times. The chain uses TRBV6-2 or TRBV6-3 and TRBJ1-1, with 9 bases lining up with TRBD1. The V gene end was trimmed by 5 bases and the J gene end by 7 bases; junction bases not matched to a gene: 5. The CDR3 sequence is 13 residues long. Germline V lookup: CDR1 MNHEY, CDR2 SVGEGT. CDR3 loop: CASSRTGDFEAFF. The DNA for the CDR3 is TGTGCCAGCAGTAGGACAGGGGACTTTGAAGCTTTCTTT.

The sample holds many counts of this clonotype. The J gene is TRBJ2-7, the V gene TRBV10-3; D not resolved. The CDR3 is 14 residues long. In germline, CDR1 is ENHRY, CDR2 SYGVKD. The germline V and J ends were trimmed by 6 bases and 1 base, with 13 bases remaining between them. The CDR3 DNA reads as TGTGCCATCAGAGGGTTAGCTGGTTCCTACGAGCAGTACTTC. Translation: CAIRGLAGSYEQYF.

This clonotype was seen many times. The chain links TRBV5-1 to TRBJ1-1, with D tentatively TRBD1 (6 bases). CDR1 is SGHRS, CDR2 YFSETQ, per germline. CDR3 size: 17 residues. V shed 4 bases and J shed 0 bases, with 19 bases lying between them. This CDR3 reads CASSLRSGHTVNTEAFF. As DNA, the CDR3 is TGCGCCAGCAGCCTGAGGTCGGGACACACCGTGAACACTGAAGCTTTCTTT. Full variable domain (missing parts from reference TRBV5-1 and TRBJ1-1): KAGVTQTPRYLIKTRGQQVTLSCSPISGHRSVSWYQQTPGQGLQFLFEYFSETQRNKGNFPGRFSGRQFSNSRSEMNVSTLELGDSALYLCASSLRSGHTVNTEAFFGQGTRLTVV.

Ten or more counts support this clonotype. This chain links TRBV27 with TRBJ2-3, with 10 bases matching TRBD2. The germline gives CDR1 MNHEY, CDR2 SMNVEV (reference sequence). This CDR3 is 16 amino acids long. With V trimmed by 5 bases and J by 3 bases, 8 bases remained unmatched. CDR3 amino acids: CASSTAAGGFTDTQYF. Here the CDR3 DNA reads TGTGCCAGCAGTACCGCAGCGGGAGGGTTTACAGATACGCAGTATTTT.

This clonotype has a count of ten or more. This sequence joins TRBV6-1 and TRBJ2-7, with TRBD1 matching 8 bases. With 5 bases clipped from V and 6 bases from J, the junction kept 12 bases outside the gene matches. Germline CDR1 and CDR2: MNHNS and SASEGT. The CDR3 spans 15 residues. The CDR3 DNA reads as TGTGCCAGCAGTTCGGTCGCAGGGGGCCGGATCGAGCAGTACTTC. Protein product: CASSSVAGGRIEQYF.

This clonotype was found many times. Here the CDR3 reads CASSLPVQETQYF. Written as DNA, the CDR3 is TGTGCCAGCAGTTTGCCAGTCCAAGAGACCCAGTACTTC. The rearrangement links TRBV28 to TRBJ2-5, with unresolved D. Per germline, CDR1 MDHEN and CDR2 SYDVKM. Between the trimmed V and J ends, which lost 3 bases and 1 base, there was a span of 6 bases. This CDR3 spans 13 amino acids.

Ten or more counts support this clonotype. This sequence joins TRBV7-3 and TRBJ2-1; weak D call: TRBD1 (5 bases). Trimming cost V 4 bases and J 4 bases, with 17 bases left between them. CDR1 and CDR2 (germline): SGHTA, FQGTGA. This CDR3 region has 16 residues. The CDR3 region has the DNA TGTGCCAGCAGCTCCGAACGACAGCGCGAATACAATGAGCAGTTCTTC. Translation: CASSSERQREYNEQFF.

The gene calls are TRBV27 and TRBJ2-7; the match to TRBD2 covers 11 bases. The J segment lost 4 bases and the V segment lost 5 bases, leaving 1 base of the junction unmatched. Germline V lookup: CDR1 MNHEY, CDR2 SMNVEV (reference sequence). The CDR3 totals 13 residues. DNA of the CDR3: TGTGCCAGCAGTCCTAGCGGGGGGTACGAGCAGTACTTC. Amino acid sequence: CASSPSGGYEQYF.

This clonotype has ten or more counts. The rearrangement links TRBV6-1 to TRBJ2-5; no clear D. The length of the CDR3 is 14 residues. With 5 bases removed from V and 5 bases from J, the gap between germline ends came to 15 bases. Germline V lookup: CDR1 MNHNS, CDR2 SASEGT. This chain's CDR3 is CASSTRTLRETQYF. The DNA for the CDR3 is TGTGCCAGCAGTACACGGACCCTGCGGGAGACCCAGTACTTC.

At least ten counts were recorded for this clonotype. The chain uses TRBV19 and TRBJ2-1; TRBD2 aligns across 8 bases. The CDR3 spans 13 residues. Germline V CDR1 and CDR2: LNHDA, SQIVND (reference sequence). J lost 10 bases, V lost 9 bases, and 11 bases had no gene match. CDR3 coding DNA: TGTGCCAGCCTAAATCGGGGGGGGTGGGAGCAGTTCTTC. Amino acids: CASLNRGGWEQFF.

V and J are TRBV20-1 and TRBJ1-1; D call uncertain. CDR1 and CDR2 (germline): DFQATT, SNEGSKA (reference sequence). V was trimmed by 3 bases and J by 4 bases, leaving 15 bases between them. The CDR3 is 14 residues long. The CDR3 is CSARKGRAPTEAFF. CDR3 coding DNA: TGCAGTGCTAGGAAAGGACGGGCACCCACTGAAGCTTTCTTT.

This clonotype was observed many times. This chain joins TRBV6-2 or TRBV6-3 and TRBJ2-1; 11 nucleotides align to TRBD2. V lost 0 bases and J lost 5; bases outside the gene matches: 12. CDR3 size: 19 residues. In germline, CDR1 is MNHEY, CDR2 SVGEGT. The DNA of the CDR3 is TGTGCCAGCAGTTACTCGAAACGGTGGACTAGCGGGCCCCACAATGAGCAGTTCTTC. Its protein is CASSYSKRWTSGPHNEQFF.

This clonotype has more than one count but fewer than ten. V usage is TRBV5-4 and J usage is TRBJ2-7, with TRBD1 matching over 8 bases. From germline, CDR1 is SGHNT and CDR2 YYREEE (reference sequence). The junction had 14 bases not matched to a gene; V was cut back by 2 bases and J by 4 bases. This CDR3 comprises 17 residues. CDR3 sequence: CASSFRARPDRAYEQYF. The CDR3 coding sequence is TGTGCCAGCAGCTTCCGAGCCCGGCCGGACAGGGCTTACGAGCAGTACTTC.

The CDR3 DNA reads TGTGCCAGCTCACCCCAGGGTCCCGGGGGAACAGATACGCAGTATTTT. Protein: CASSPQGPGGTDTQYF. This chain connects TRBV18 to TRBJ2-3, with TRBD2 as a possible D gene (6 bases). With 3 bases removed from V and 3 bases from J, the gap between germline ends came to 16 bases. Germline V gives CDR1 KGHSH, CDR2 LQKENI. The CDR3 consists of 16 residues.

The rearrangement uses TRBV28 and TRBJ1-5; no definite D call. Germline V lookup: CDR1 MDHEN, CDR2 SYDVKM. The length of the CDR3 is 15 residues. Trimming pared 3 bases from V and 0 bases from J, leaving 9 bases between. CDR3 sequence: CASSFYQDSNQPQHF. CDR3 DNA sequence: TGTGCCAGCAGTTTCTATCAAGATAGCAATCAGCCCCAGCATTTT.

Comments on this clonotype: A much larger clone differs by one base, so this may be a read error. J is TRBJ1-2 and V is TRBV11-1; no definite D call. CDR3 size: 13 residues. The germline CDR1 and CDR2 sequences are SGHAT and FQDESV (reference sequence). The CDR3 DNA is TGTGCCAACAGCTCAGACGGAACCTATGGCTACACCTTC. It is translated as CANSSDGTYGYTF.

This clonotype was picked up many times. The V call is TRBV6-1, the J call TRBJ1-1; D unresolved. The germline CDR1 and CDR2 sequences are MNHNS and SASEGT. The CDR3 is 11 amino acids. Trimming shortened V by 3 bases and J by 6 bases, and 5 bases separated the two germline ends. DNA for the CDR3: TGTGCCAGCAGTGACGGACCTGAAGCTTTCTTT. Translation: CASSDGPEAFF.

In the case of this clonotype: This may come from a read error, since a much larger clone is one base off. The rearrangement links TRBV4-2 to TRBJ1-2; D ambiguous. The CDR3 runs to 15 residues. Germline CDR1 and CDR2: LGHNA and YNFKEQ. Between the trimmed V and J ends, which lost 1 base and 8 bases, there was a span of 17 bases. CDR3 amino acids: CASSQVFSLTTGYTF. The CDR3 bases are TGTGCCAGCAGCCAAGTCTTCAGCTTAACGACAGGCTACACCTTC.

Ten or more counts support this clonotype. The chain employs TRBV28 and TRBJ1-4, with unresolved D. This CDR3 spans 12 amino acids. Trimming stripped 3 bases from V and 5 bases from J, with 4 bases between. CDR1 and CDR2 from the germline V gene are MDHEN and SYDVKM. As DNA, the CDR3 is TGTGCCAGCAGTTTCCGAAATGAAAAACTGTTTTTT. This gives the protein CASSFRNEKLFF.

This clonotype was detected a few times. V and J are TRBV11-2 and TRBJ1-4; TRBD1 might be the D (5 bases). Germline V gives CDR1 SGHAT, CDR2 FQNNGV. Trimming took off 5 bases at V and 1 base at J, with 14 bases between the two ends. The CDR3 extends over 16 amino acids. The DNA of the CDR3 is TGTGCCAGCAGCAAGGGGAGGGGATTAACTAATGAAAAACTGTTTTTT. Its protein product is CASSKGRGLTNEKLFF.

This clonotype was counted many times. The rearrangement joins TRBV20-1 to TRBJ2-3, with D perhaps matching TRBD2 (5 bases). The V and J ends lost 7 bases and 3 bases respectively, with 8 bases between them. The CDR3 loop spans 11 amino acids. Per the germline V gene, CDR1 is DFQATT and CDR2 is SNEGSKA (reference sequence). The CDR3 coding sequence is TGCAGTGGGAGAGGGACAGATACGCAGTATTTT. This sequence encodes CSGRGTDTQYF.

This sequence joins TRBV15 and TRBJ2-3; D unclear. The CDR3 is 15 residues long. The V end lost 1 base, the J end lost 1 base, and 9 bases lay between the germline ends. Germline V gene sequence: CDR1 LNHNV, CDR2 YYDKDF (reference sequence). The CDR3 protein is CATSRGGRGTDTQYF. As DNA, the CDR3 is TGTGCCACCAGCAGAGGGGGTCGGGGCACAGATACGCAGTATTTT.

The chain joins TRBV4-1 to TRBJ2-2; TRBD2 matches 7 bases. The CDR3 spans 18 residues. Per the germline V gene, CDR1 is MGHRA and CDR2 is YSYEKL. J was trimmed by 0 bases and V by 1 base; bases with no gene match: 8. Here the CDR3 DNA reads TGCGCCAGCAGCCAAGTATCGGGGAGGGGCACGAACACCGGGGAGCTGTTTTTT. It specifies CASSQVSGRGTNTGELFF.

The CDR3 protein is CASRRERFETQYF. CDR3 coding DNA: TGTGCCAGCAGAAGGGAGCGGTTTGAGACCCAGTACTTC. The chain uses TRBV6-2 or TRBV6-3 and TRBJ2-5, with D perhaps matching TRBD2 (5 bases). The germline gives CDR1 MNHEY, CDR2 SVGEGT. V was pared by 6 bases and J by 5 bases, with 13 bases between. CDR3 size: 13 residues.

Details on this clonotype: The junction departs from germline at one end; a sequencing error may be responsible. The chain carries TRBV4-3 and TRBJ1-2, with a tentative D call TRBD1 (5 bases). Germline CDR1 reads LGHNA; CDR2 reads YSLEER. The CDR3 is 14 residues long. CDR3 in DNA: TGCGCCAGCAGCCCTATGGGGGGAAACTATGACTACACCTTC. Its protein is CASSPMGGNYDYTF.

This clonotype was seen ten or more times. The chain has TRBV7-9 and TRBJ2-2; 9 bases fit TRBD1. The J segment lost 1 base and the V segment lost 6 bases, leaving 6 bases of the junction unmatched. Germline lookup yields CDR1 SEHNR and CDR2 FQNEAQ (reference sequence). The CDR3 is 16 residues long. The CDR3 DNA reads as TGTGCCAGCAGACCCCGGGACAGGGTGAACACCGGGGAGCTGTTTTTT. This sequence encodes CASRPRDRVNTGELFF.

This chain links TRBV25-1 with TRBJ2-1; TRBD2 agrees at 7 bases. The CDR3 loop spans 16 amino acids. Germline CDR1 MGHDK, CDR2 SYGVNS. J gave up 0 bases and V 2 bases, and 4 bases lay outside the gene matches. DNA of the CDR3: TGTGCCAGCAGTGAAGGGGGGGGGAGCTCCTACAATGAGCAGTTCTTC. Protein sequence: CASSEGGGSSYNEQFF.